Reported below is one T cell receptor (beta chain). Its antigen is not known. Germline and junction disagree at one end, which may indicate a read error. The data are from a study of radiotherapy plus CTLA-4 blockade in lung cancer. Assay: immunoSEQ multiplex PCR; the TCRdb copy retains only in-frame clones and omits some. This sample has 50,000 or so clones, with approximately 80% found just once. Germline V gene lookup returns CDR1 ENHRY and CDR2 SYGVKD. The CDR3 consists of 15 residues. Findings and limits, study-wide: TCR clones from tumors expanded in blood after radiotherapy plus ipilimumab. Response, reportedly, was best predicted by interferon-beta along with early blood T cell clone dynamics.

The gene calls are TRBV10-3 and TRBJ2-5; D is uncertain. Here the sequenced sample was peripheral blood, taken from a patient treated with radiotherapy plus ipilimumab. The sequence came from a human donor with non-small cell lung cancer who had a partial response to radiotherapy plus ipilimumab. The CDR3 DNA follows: TGTGCCATCAGCGAGTCAACGGGTATGCAAGAGACCCAGTACTTC. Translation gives CAISESTGMQETQYF.